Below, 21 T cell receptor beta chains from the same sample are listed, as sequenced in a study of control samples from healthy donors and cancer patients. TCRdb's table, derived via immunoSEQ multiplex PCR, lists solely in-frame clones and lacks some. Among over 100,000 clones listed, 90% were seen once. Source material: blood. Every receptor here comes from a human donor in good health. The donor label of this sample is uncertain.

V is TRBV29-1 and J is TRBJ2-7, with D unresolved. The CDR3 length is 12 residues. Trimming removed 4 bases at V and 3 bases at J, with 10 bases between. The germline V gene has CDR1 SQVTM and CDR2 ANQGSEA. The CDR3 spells CSVVGRNYEQYF. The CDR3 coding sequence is TGCAGCGTTGTCGGCAGAAACTACGAGCAGTACTTC.

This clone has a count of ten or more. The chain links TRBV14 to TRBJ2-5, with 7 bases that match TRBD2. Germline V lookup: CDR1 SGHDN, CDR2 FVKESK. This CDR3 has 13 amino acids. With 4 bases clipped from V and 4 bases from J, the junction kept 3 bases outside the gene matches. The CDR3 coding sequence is TGTGCCAGCAGCCGGGGACTACCAGAGACCCAGTACTTC. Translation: CASSRGLPETQYF.

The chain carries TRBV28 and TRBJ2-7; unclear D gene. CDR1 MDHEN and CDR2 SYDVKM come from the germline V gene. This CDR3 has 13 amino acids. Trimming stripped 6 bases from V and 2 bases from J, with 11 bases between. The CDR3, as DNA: TGTGCCAGCAGCACAAGAACGGCCTACGAGCAGTACTTC. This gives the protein CASSTRTAYEQYF.

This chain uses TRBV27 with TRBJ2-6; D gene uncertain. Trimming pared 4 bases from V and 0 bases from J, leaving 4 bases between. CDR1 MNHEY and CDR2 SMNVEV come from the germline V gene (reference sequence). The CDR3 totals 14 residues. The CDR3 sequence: CASSSVSGANVLTF. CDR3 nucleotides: TGTGCCAGCAGTTCCGTCTCTGGGGCCAACGTCCTGACTTTC.

This CDR3 is CASSPFTSDTDTQYF. The DNA of the CDR3 is TGTGCCAGCTCACCATTCACTAGCGACACAGATACGCAGTATTTT. This chain joins TRBV18 and TRBJ2-3, with TRBD2 matching 7 bases. Germline CDR1 is KGHSH and CDR2 is LQKENI. CDR3 length equals 15 residues. V lost 2 bases, J lost 2 bases, and 4 bases stayed unmatched.

The CDR3 spells CASGWVGQKNTGELFF. The CDR3 DNA sequence: TGTGCTAGTGGTTGGGTTGGACAGAAAAACACCGGGGAGCTGTTTTTT. This sequence joins TRBV12-5 and TRBJ2-2; possibly TRBD1 for D (6 bases). The CDR3 totals 16 residues. Germline lookup yields CDR1 LGHNT and CDR2 FRNRAP. V lost 4 bases, J lost 2 bases, and 14 bases lay in between.

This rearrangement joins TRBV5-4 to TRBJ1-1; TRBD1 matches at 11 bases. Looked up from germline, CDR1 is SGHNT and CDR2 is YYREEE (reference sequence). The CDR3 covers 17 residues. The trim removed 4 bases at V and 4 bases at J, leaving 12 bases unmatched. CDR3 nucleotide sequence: TGTGCCAGCAGCCCCCCACCCGGACAGGGGGCCGGCACTGAAGCTTTCTTT. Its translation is CASSPPPGQGAGTEAFF.

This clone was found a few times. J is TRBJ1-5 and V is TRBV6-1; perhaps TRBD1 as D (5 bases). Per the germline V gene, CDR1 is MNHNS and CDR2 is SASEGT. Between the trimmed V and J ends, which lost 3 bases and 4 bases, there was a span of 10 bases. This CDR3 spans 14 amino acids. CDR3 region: CASSDRAENQPQHF. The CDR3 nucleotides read TGTGCCAGCAGTGACAGGGCCGAGAATCAGCCCCAGCATTTT.

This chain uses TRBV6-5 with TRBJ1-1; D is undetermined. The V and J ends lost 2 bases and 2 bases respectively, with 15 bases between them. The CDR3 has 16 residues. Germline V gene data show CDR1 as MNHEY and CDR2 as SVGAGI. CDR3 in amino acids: CASSYPTAAGNTEAFF. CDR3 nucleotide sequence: TGTGCCAGCAGTTACCCAACAGCGGCGGGAAACACTGAAGCTTTCTTT.

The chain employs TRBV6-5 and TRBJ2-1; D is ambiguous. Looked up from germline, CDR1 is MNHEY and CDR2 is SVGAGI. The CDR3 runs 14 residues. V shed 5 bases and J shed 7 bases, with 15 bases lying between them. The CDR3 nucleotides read TGTGCCAGCAGTCGAGTGGTCGGTTATAATGAGCAGTTCTTC. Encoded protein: CASSRVVGYNEQFF.

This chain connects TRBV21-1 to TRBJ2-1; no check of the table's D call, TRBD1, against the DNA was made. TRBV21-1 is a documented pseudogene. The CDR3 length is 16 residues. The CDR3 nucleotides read TGTGCCAGCAGCAAAAGGAATGGACAGGGGTCGAATGAGCAGTTCTTC. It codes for CASSKRNGQGSNEQFF.

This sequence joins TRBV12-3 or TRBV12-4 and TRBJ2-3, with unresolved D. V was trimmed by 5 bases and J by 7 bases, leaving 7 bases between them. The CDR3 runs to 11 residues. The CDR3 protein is CASSDEYTQYF. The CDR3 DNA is TGTGCCAGCAGTGACGAATATACGCAGTATTTT.

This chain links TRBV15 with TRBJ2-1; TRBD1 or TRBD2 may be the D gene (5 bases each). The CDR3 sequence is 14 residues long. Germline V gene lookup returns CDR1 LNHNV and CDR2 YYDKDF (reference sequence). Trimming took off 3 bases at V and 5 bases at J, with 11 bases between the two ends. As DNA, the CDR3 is TGTGCCACCAGCAGCGGGACCTTCGACAATGAGCAGTTCTTC. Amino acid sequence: CATSSGTFDNEQFF.

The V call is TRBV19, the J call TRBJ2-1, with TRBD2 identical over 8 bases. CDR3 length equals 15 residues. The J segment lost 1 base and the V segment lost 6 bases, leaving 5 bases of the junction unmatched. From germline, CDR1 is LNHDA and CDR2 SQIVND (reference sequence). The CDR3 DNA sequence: TGTGCCAGTAGGAAAAAGCGGGAGTCCTACAATGAGCAGTTCTTC. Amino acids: CASRKKRESYNEQFF. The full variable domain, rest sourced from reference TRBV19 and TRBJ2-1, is DGGITQSPKYLFRKEGQNVTLSCEQNLNHDAMYWYRQDPGQGLRLIYYSQIVNDFQKGDIAEGYSVSREKKESFPLTVTSAQKNPTAFYLCASRKKRESYNEQFFGPGTRLTVL.

CDR3 region: CASSLTSGGVRETQYF. CDR3 sequence (DNA): TGTGCCAGCAGCTTAACTAGCGGGGGGGTCCGGGAGACCCAGTACTTC. The chain recombines TRBV11-2 with TRBJ2-5; 13 nucleotides line up with TRBD2. The CDR3 length is 16 residues. Germline lookup yields CDR1 SGHAT and CDR2 FQNNGV. V was pared by 2 bases and J by 5 bases, with 5 bases of the junction left unmatched.

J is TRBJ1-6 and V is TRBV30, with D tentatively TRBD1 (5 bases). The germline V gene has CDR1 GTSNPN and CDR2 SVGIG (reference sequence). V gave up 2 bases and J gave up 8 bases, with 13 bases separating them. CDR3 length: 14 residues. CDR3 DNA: TGTGCCTGGAGTACCGGGGGAAGAGATTCACCCCTCCACTTT. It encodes CAWSTGGRDSPLHF.

The CDR3 here is CASSLRQGIGYNSPLHF. The CDR3 DNA follows: TGTGCCAGCAGCTTACGACAGGGGATCGGGTATAATTCACCCCTCCACTTT. The chain uses TRBV7-2 and TRBJ1-6, with TRBD1 identical over 8 bases. CDR3 length equals 17 residues. Germline values: CDR1 SGHTA, CDR2 FQGNSA. Trimming removed 2 bases from V and 4 bases from J; junction bases left unmatched: 7. Combining the CDR3 with reference TRBV7-2 and TRBJ1-6 gives the whole variable domain GAGVSQSPSNKVTEKGKDVELRCDPISGHTALYWYRQSLGQGLEFLIYFQGNSAPDKSGLPSDRFSAERTGGSVSTLTIQRTQQEDSAVYLCASSLRQGIGYNSPLHFGNGTRLTVT.

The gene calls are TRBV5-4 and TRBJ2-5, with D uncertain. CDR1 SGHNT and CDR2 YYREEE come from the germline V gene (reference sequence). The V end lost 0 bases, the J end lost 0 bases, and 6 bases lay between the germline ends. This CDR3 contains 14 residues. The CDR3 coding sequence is TGTGCCAGCAGCTTGGCCACGTACCAAGAGACCCAGTACTTC. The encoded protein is CASSLATYQETQYF.

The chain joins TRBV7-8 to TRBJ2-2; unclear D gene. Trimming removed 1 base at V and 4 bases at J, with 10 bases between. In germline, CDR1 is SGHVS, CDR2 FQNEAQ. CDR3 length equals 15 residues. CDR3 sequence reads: CASSLVVVPTGELFF. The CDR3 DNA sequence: TGTGCCAGCAGCTTAGTCGTAGTACCCACCGGGGAGCTGTTTTTT.

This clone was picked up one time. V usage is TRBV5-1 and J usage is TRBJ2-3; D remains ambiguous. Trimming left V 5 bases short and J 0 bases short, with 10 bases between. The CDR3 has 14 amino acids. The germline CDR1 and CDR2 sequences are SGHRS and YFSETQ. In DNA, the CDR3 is TGCGCCAGCAGTCGTGAGGCCAGCACAGATACGCAGTATTTT. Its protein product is CASSREASTDTQYF.

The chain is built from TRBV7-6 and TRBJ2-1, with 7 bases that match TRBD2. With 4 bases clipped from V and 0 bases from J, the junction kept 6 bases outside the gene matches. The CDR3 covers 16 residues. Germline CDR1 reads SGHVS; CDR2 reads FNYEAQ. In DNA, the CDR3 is TGTGCCAGCAGCTCCACATGGGGGGGCTCCTACAATGAGCAGTTCTTC. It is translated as CASSSTWGGSYNEQFF. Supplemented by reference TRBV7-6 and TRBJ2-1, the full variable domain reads GAGVSQSPRYKVTKRGQDVALRCDPISGHVSLYWYRQALGQGPEFLTYFNYEAQQDKSGLPNDRFSAERPEGSISTLTIQRTEQRDSAMYRCASSSTWGGSYNEQFFGPGTRLTVL.